This TCR beta chain emerged from a study of T cells after posttransplantation cyclophosphamide. On this clone: Antigen: not known.

Study-wide points: Donor CD8+ memory clones often dominated recipient blood repertoires at later times.

Control samples came 1 year after myeloablative marrow transplants with methotrexate plus calcineurin inhibitor. The CDR3 consists of 17 residues. Germline values: CDR1 SGHRS, CDR2 YFSETQ. After removal of 4 bases from V and 4 bases from J, the junction contained 12 bases not matched to a gene. Generated by immunoSEQ multiplex PCR, the TCRdb table keeps only in-frame clones and is missing some. The sample has about 21,000 clones, around 87% seen once. The specimen was PBMCs, collected 350 to 400 days after allogeneic stem cell transplant with calcineurin inhibitor and methotrexate. The TCR was taken from a female patient in her 30s who received an allogeneic stem cell transplant from an unrelated donor, was CMV-positive, and had acute and chronic GVHD. Some T cells may have originated in the graft donor. The chain links TRBV5-1 to TRBJ1-4; TRBD1 agrees at 8 bases. In DNA form, the CDR3 reads TGCGCCAGCAGCACCGGACAGGGAGGTAGTGATAATGAAAAACTGTTTTTT. Translated, it gives CASSTGQGGSDNEKLFF.